The 5 T cell receptor beta chains in this list originate from one sample, sequenced in a study of PD-1 and CTLA-4 blockade in melanoma (dated by TCRdb to the early 2020s). Libraries were built with the immunoSEQ multiplex PCR assay. TCRdb obtained this table from immuneACCESS and retained in-frame rearrangements with V and J assigned. These tables miss some clones; where compared with another copy, unresolved V genes account for less than half of the shortfall, and the remainder is unexplained. The sample has more than 15,000 clones on record, around three quarters of them singletons. The ten largest clonotypes hold 12% to 15% of the sample. Sequencing used CD8+ T cells from peripheral blood, obtained from a patient given anti-PD-1 treatment. The receptors shown here come from a human donor with melanoma.

The V call is TRBV5-4, the J call TRBJ1-1; 7 nucleotides match TRBD1. J was trimmed by 1 base and V by 4 bases; bases with no gene match: 4. Germline-derived CDR1 and CDR2 are SGHNT and YYREEE (reference sequence). The CDR3 length is 14 residues. CDR3 residues: CASSPGTENTEAFF. In DNA form, the CDR3 reads TGTGCCAGCAGCCCCGGGACAGAGAACACTGAAGCTTTCTTT.

The genes are TRBV6-6 and TRBJ1-1, with D possibly matching TRBD1 (6 bases). Deletions cut 6 bases from V and 4 bases from J, with 12 bases between. The CDR3 is made up of 13 amino acids. Germline lookup yields CDR1 MNHNY and CDR2 SVGAGI (reference sequence). Here the CDR3 DNA reads TGTGCCAGCAGACTACAGGGTACCACTGAAGCTTTCTTT. Protein sequence: CASRLQGTTEAFF.

The chain couples TRBV3-1 (or the pseudogene TRBV3-2) to TRBJ2-1; 8 bases map to TRBD1. The CDR3 length is 16 residues. The germline V gene encodes CDR1 LGHDT and CDR2 YNNKEL (reference sequence). Losses at the gene ends were 4 bases for V and 4 bases for J; bases not matched to a gene: 9. In DNA, the CDR3 is TGTGCCAGCAGCCTCTCGCGACAGGGGAAGTACAATGAGCAGTTCTTC. Translation gives CASSLSRQGKYNEQFF.

The chain joins TRBV19 to TRBJ1-1; TRBD1 matches 8 bases. With V trimmed by 5 bases and J by 10 bases, 15 bases remained unmatched. In germline, CDR1 is LNHDA, CDR2 SQIVND (reference sequence). The CDR3 has 15 residues. The DNA of the CDR3 is TGTGCCAGTAGTGGGGACAGGAGAGGTGTGGAGGGAGCTTTCTTT. This translates into CASSGDRRGVEGAFF. The variable domain in full, with the rest retrieved from reference TRBV19 and TRBJ1-1, is DGGITQSPKYLFRKEGQNVTLSCEQNLNHDAMYWYRQDPGQGLRLIYYSQIVNDFQKGDIAEGYSVSREKKESFPLTVTSAQKNPTAFYLCASSGDRRGVEGAFFGQGTRLTVV.

The chain joins TRBV7-9 to TRBJ2-7; D call uncertain. Germline V gene sequence: CDR1 SEHNR, CDR2 FQNEAQ (reference sequence). Trimming removed 1 base at V and 1 base at J, with 5 bases between. The CDR3 consists of 13 residues. CDR3: CASSLGRSYEQYF. CDR3 in DNA: TGTGCCAGCAGCTTAGGACGGTCCTACGAGCAGTACTTC.